The 32 T cell receptor beta chains in this list originate from one sample, sequenced in a study of cytomegalovirus exposure and HLA in healthy donors (dated by TCRdb to about 2017). The library was produced with the immunoSEQ multiplex PCR assay. For the multiplex PCR, a mixture combining 60 forward primers for TCR Vbeta segments and 13 reverse primers for TCR Jbeta segments was used. Here the immuneACCESS table is served through TCRdb, limited to in-frame sequences with V and J called. Missing clones are a known gap in these copies; in checked studies unresolved V genes cover under half, and the rest lacks a known reason. This sample holds about 87,000 clones; 65% to 75% were observed only once. The top ten hold around 20% of the sample. The sequencing input was PBMCs. These receptors were obtained from a man aged 30-40 years in good health and CMV-seropositive.

The rearrangement joins TRBV29-1 to TRBJ2-3, with 10 bases aligning to TRBD1. Germline V gives CDR1 SQVTM, CDR2 ANQGSEA. The CDR3 covers 16 residues. V shed 6 bases, J shed 1 base, and the junction held 10 bases outside the gene matches. CDR3 nucleotide sequence: TGCAGCGTCAACCGTCTGACAGGGGGCGGCACAGATACGCAGTATTTT. As protein: CSVNRLTGGGTDTQYF.

This chain links TRBV5-4 with TRBJ2-7; 9 bases align to TRBD1. With V trimmed by 4 bases and J by 3 bases, 5 bases remained unmatched. CDR3 length equals 14 residues. Germline V gives CDR1 SGHNT, CDR2 YYREEE (reference sequence). The CDR3 is CASSVPGQGYEQYF. CDR3 DNA: TGTGCCAGCAGCGTCCCGGGACAGGGCTACGAGCAGTACTTC.

The CDR3 spells CASSVPQGSGGYTF. In nucleotides, the CDR3 is TGTGCCAGCAGCGTCCCCCAGGGGAGCGGTGGCTACACCTTC. The chain recombines TRBV5-4 with TRBJ1-2; possibly TRBD1 for D (6 bases). CDR3 length equals 14 residues. CDR1 is SGHNT, CDR2 YYREEE, per germline (reference sequence). The V end lost 4 bases, the J end lost 7 bases, and 17 bases lay between the germline ends.

The rearrangement joins TRBV6-6 to TRBJ2-1, with a weak D call TRBD2 (6 bases). The CDR3 runs to 16 residues. V was cut by 2 bases and J by 0 bases, with 11 bases left in between. The germline gives CDR1 MNHNY, CDR2 SVGAGI (reference sequence). CDR3 in amino acids: CASSYEGLRSYNEQFF. The CDR3 nucleotides are TGTGCCAGCAGTTACGAAGGACTACGCTCCTACAATGAGCAGTTCTTC.

J is TRBJ1-2 and V is TRBV13; D gene unclear. Per germline, CDR1 PRHDT and CDR2 FYEKMQ (reference sequence). Trimming stripped 5 bases from V and 1 base from J, with 23 bases between. This CDR3 has 18 residues. The CDR3 region is CASSPRQGDWVINYGYTF. The CDR3 nucleotides are TGTGCCAGCAGCCCACGACAAGGCGATTGGGTTATTAACTATGGCTACACCTTC.

The chain has TRBV15 and TRBJ2-2, with TRBD2 identical over 13 bases. The CDR3 has 14 residues. The germline V gene has CDR1 LNHNV and CDR2 YYDKDF (reference sequence). V lost 3 bases, J lost 15 bases, and 7 bases stayed unmatched. The CDR3 here is CATSRAGTSGILFF. In nucleotides, the CDR3 is TGTGCCACCAGCAGGGCCGGGACTAGCGGGATTTTGTTTTTT.

V usage is TRBV25-1 and J usage is TRBJ2-2, with 7 bases aligning to TRBD1. Germline assignment: CDR1 MGHDK and CDR2 SYGVNS. This CDR3 is built from 16 residues. J was trimmed by 2 bases and V by 6 bases; bases with no gene match: 9. CDR3 nucleotide sequence: TGTGCCAGCAGAGACCCCGGACAGGCAAACACCGGGGAGCTGTTTTTT. Its protein is CASRDPGQANTGELFF.

The rearrangement uses TRBV30 and TRBJ2-2; 7 bases agree with TRBD2. CDR3 length equals 15 residues. Trimming took 5 bases from V and 6 from J; bases not matched to a gene: 12. The germline V gene encodes CDR1 GTSNPN and CDR2 SVGIG (reference sequence). CDR3 amino acids: CAWEDGAGAPGELFF. In DNA, the CDR3 is TGTGCCTGGGAGGATGGGGCGGGAGCTCCCGGGGAGCTGTTTTTT.

The CDR3 loop reads CASSGWTGRNQPQHF. CDR3 DNA: TGTGCCAGCAGTGGTTGGACAGGGCGCAATCAGCCCCAGCATTTT. The chain has TRBV6-1 and TRBJ1-5; 8 nucleotides align to TRBD1. With V trimmed by 4 bases and J by 2 bases, 4 bases remained unmatched. This CDR3 is built from 15 residues. Germline assignment: CDR1 MNHNS and CDR2 SASEGT.

The genes are TRBV4-1 and TRBJ2-5; unclear D gene. CDR3 length equals 15 residues. Looked up from germline, CDR1 is MGHRA and CDR2 is YSYEKL. Trimming pared 0 bases from V and 5 bases from J, leaving 13 bases between. The CDR3 reads CASSQDLRQRETQYF. The CDR3 region has the DNA TGCGCCAGCAGCCAAGACCTCCGTCAGAGGGAGACCCAGTACTTC.

The chain couples TRBV6-1 to TRBJ2-1; D gene uncertain. CDR1 is MNHNS, CDR2 SASEGT, per germline. The CDR3 totals 14 residues. Trimming removed 2 bases from V and 9 bases from J, with 14 bases in between. The CDR3 protein is CASSENGQHTEQFF. CDR3 sequence (DNA): TGTGCCAGCAGTGAAAATGGGCAGCACACTGAGCAGTTCTTC.

This rearrangement joins TRBV5-4 to TRBJ2-7; tentatively, D is TRBD1 (6 bases). The V and J ends lost 3 bases and 2 bases respectively, with 9 bases between them. Germline values: CDR1 SGHNT, CDR2 YYREEE (reference sequence). CDR3 length equals 13 residues. The CDR3 protein is CASSSTGTYEQYF. The CDR3 DNA reads TGTGCCAGCAGCTCGACAGGAACCTACGAGCAGTACTTC.

The chain employs TRBV5-1 and TRBJ2-5, with 12 positions matching TRBD2. Germline V gene data show CDR1 as SGHRS and CDR2 as YFSETQ. Trimming at V came to 0 bases and at J to 4 bases, leaving 4 bases not matched to a gene. The CDR3 spans 16 residues. The DNA of the CDR3 is TGCGCCAGCAGCTTGGGTCTAGCGGGAGGGCCAGAGACCCAGTACTTC. Translated: CASSLGLAGGPETQYF. Drawing the rest from reference TRBV5-1 and TRBJ2-5, the complete variable domain is KAGVTQTPRYLIKTRGQQVTLSCSPISGHRSVSWYQQTPGQGLQFLFEYFSETQRNKGNFPGRFSGRQFSNSRSEMNVSTLELGDSALYLCASSLGLAGGPETQYFGPGTRLLVL.

The chain combines TRBV4-3 with TRBJ2-5; 7 bases map to TRBD1. Trimming cost V 0 bases and J 5 bases; bases outside gene matches: 6. CDR3 length equals 15 residues. CDR1 is LGHNA and CDR2 is YSLEER in the germline V gene. CDR3 nucleotides: TGCGCCAGCAGCCAAGATACAACAGGGGTGGAGACCCAGTACTTC. This translates into CASSQDTTGVETQYF.

This clone appeared a single time. This chain joins TRBV28 and TRBJ1-2; TRBD1 might be the D (6 bases). The CDR3 is made up of 14 amino acids. V gave up 5 bases and J gave up 4 bases, with 14 bases separating them. The V gene's germline CDR1 is MDHEN and CDR2 SYDVKM. CDR3 bases: TGTGCCAGCAGTAAACAAACAGGGACCTATGGCTACACCTTC. The encoded protein is CASSKQTGTYGYTF.

This chain uses TRBV2 with TRBJ1-5; TRBD1 might be the D (6 bases). V shed 2 bases and J shed 6 bases, with 14 bases lying between them. The CDR3 runs 15 residues. Germline CDR1 SNHLY, CDR2 FYNNEI. The CDR3 sequence: CASSELGRGGQPQHF. CDR3 DNA: TGTGCCAGCAGTGAATTAGGCAGGGGTGGTCAGCCCCAGCATTTT.

In DNA, the CDR3 is TGTGCCAGCAGTGAAGACAGAGTCTATGGCTACACCTTC. It codes for CASSEDRVYGYTF. The rearrangement joins TRBV6-1 to TRBJ1-2; no clear D gene. Germline CDR1 reads MNHNS; CDR2 reads SASEGT. CDR3 length: 13 amino acids. The V and J ends lost 1 base and 4 bases respectively, with 7 bases between them.

The V gene is TRBV28, the J gene TRBJ2-7; TRBD1 matches at 8 bases. V lost 7 bases and J lost 3; bases outside the gene matches: 11. Germline V gene data show CDR1 as MDHEN and CDR2 as SYDVKM. This CDR3 spans 15 amino acids. Here the CDR3 DNA reads TGTGCCAGCACCCGGACAGGGCCCACTAACTACGAGCAGTACTTC. This gives the protein CASTRTGPTNYEQYF.

This clone occurred once. The CDR3 DNA reads as TGTGCCAGCAGTCGAGGGAGGTCTATGAACACTGAAGCTTTCTTT. Amino acid sequence: CASSRGRSMNTEAFF. The rearrangement links TRBV25-1 to TRBJ1-1; D gene ambiguous. The CDR3 runs to 15 residues. Germline CDR1 MGHDK, CDR2 SYGVNS. The germline V and J ends were trimmed by 5 bases and 0 bases, with 13 bases remaining between them. The full variable domain, in which reference TRBV25-1 and TRBJ1-1 provide the parts outside the CDR3, is EADIYQTPRYLVIGTGKKITLECSQTMGHDKMYWYQQDPGMELHLIHYSYGVNSTEKGDLSSESTVSRIRTEHFPLTLESARPSHTSQYLCASSRGRSMNTEAFFGQGTRLTVV.

This chain uses TRBV4-1 with TRBJ2-7, with TRBD2 identical over 9 bases. CDR3 size: 12 residues. The junction had 6 bases not matched to a gene; V was cut back by 10 bases and J by 5 bases. Germline CDR1 MGHRA, CDR2 YSYEKL. The CDR3 spells CATRSGSNEQYF. Here the CDR3 DNA reads TGCGCCACACGTAGCGGGAGTAACGAGCAGTACTTC.

V gene TRBV5-1 combines with J gene TRBJ2-3, with D possibly being TRBD1 (5 bases). Germline CDR1 reads SGHRS; CDR2 reads YFSETQ. The CDR3 runs 16 residues. Trimming took 0 bases from V and 4 from J, leaving 15 bases between them. The CDR3 is CASSLAGHLRADTQYF. The DNA of the CDR3 is TGCGCCAGCAGCTTGGCTGGACACCTAAGGGCAGATACGCAGTATTTT.

CDR3 nucleotide sequence: TGTGCCACAACTCCTACGGGAGGATACAATGAGCAGTTCTTC. This translates into CATTPTGGYNEQFF. The rearrangement links TRBV6-5 to TRBJ2-1, with 7 bases that match TRBD2. In germline, CDR1 is MNHEY, CDR2 SVGAGI. This CDR3 spans 14 amino acids. V shed 10 bases, J shed 4 bases, and the junction held 10 bases outside the gene matches.

The chain joins TRBV5-1 to TRBJ2-1; 11 nucleotides line up with TRBD1. CDR1 is SGHRS and CDR2 is YFSETQ in the germline V gene. Trimming cost V 4 bases and J 9 bases; bases outside gene matches: 12. This CDR3 has 16 amino acids. CDR3 DNA: TGCGCCAGCAGCCCACCAGGGACAGGGGGTAGGGGTGAGCAGTTCTTC. Its protein is CASSPPGTGGRGEQFF.

The chain joins TRBV10-3 to TRBJ2-1, with 15 bases identical to TRBD2. This CDR3 is built from 17 residues. Per the germline V gene, CDR1 is ENHRY and CDR2 is SYGVKD. V gave up 4 bases and J gave up 0 bases; unmatched junction bases: 1. CDR3 DNA: TGTGCCATCAGTGGGGGACTAGCGGGGGGCTCCTACAATGAGCAGTTCTTC. It yields the protein CAISGGLAGGSYNEQFF.

In its sample, this clone was seen a few times. In DNA, the CDR3 is TGTGCCAGCAGTTACACGGGGGGCCTAATGAAAGATACGCAGTATTTT. Translation gives CASSYTGGLMKDTQYF. The chain joins TRBV6-6 to TRBJ2-3; a possible D gene is TRBD2 (7 bases). Between the trimmed V and J ends, which lost 2 bases and 5 bases, there was a span of 17 bases. The CDR3 sequence is 16 residues long. Germline V CDR1 and CDR2: MNHNY, SVGAGI (reference sequence).

The CDR3 protein is CAWSPDRTYEQYF. In DNA, the CDR3 is TGTGCCTGGAGTCCCGACAGAACCTACGAGCAGTACTTC. The chain has TRBV30 and TRBJ2-7, with D perhaps matching TRBD1 (5 bases). The CDR3 extends over 13 amino acids. V lost 2 bases and J lost 2, with 10 bases in between. Germline values: CDR1 GTSNPN, CDR2 SVGIG (reference sequence).

This clone was seen more than once but under ten times. The genes are TRBV28 and TRBJ2-7, with D perhaps matching TRBD2 (5 bases). V lost 6 bases and J lost 6, with 18 bases in between. Looked up from germline, CDR1 is MDHEN and CDR2 is SYDVKM. The CDR3 is 14 amino acids. In DNA, the CDR3 is TGTGCCAGCAGCAATTCGGACCTTCGGGGCGAGCAGTACTTC. This gives the protein CASSNSDLRGEQYF.

The chain uses TRBV7-9 and TRBJ2-7; 10 nucleotides match TRBD1. V lost 3 bases to trimming and J lost 7 bases; unmatched junction nucleotides: 9. The CDR3 covers 15 residues. From germline, CDR1 is SEHNR and CDR2 FQNEAQ (reference sequence). The CDR3 nucleotides are TGTGCCAGCAGCTTGGGCGGGACAGGGGTGGGTGAGCAGTACTTC. This codes for CASSLGGTGVGEQYF.

The genes are TRBV13 and TRBJ1-1; possibly TRBD1 for D (6 bases). Trimming cost V 5 bases and J 1 base, with 14 bases left between them. Per germline, CDR1 PRHDT and CDR2 FYEKMQ (reference sequence). This CDR3 spans 15 amino acids. The CDR3 here is CASSPPSTGNTEAFF. For the CDR3, the DNA is TGTGCCAGCAGCCCGCCCTCGACAGGGAACACTGAAGCTTTCTTT.

This clone was seen only a few times. The V gene is TRBV5-1, the J gene TRBJ1-2, with TRBD1 matching 7 bases. Unmatched junction bases numbered 11, after V lost 4 bases and J lost 2 bases. Per the germline V gene, CDR1 is SGHRS and CDR2 is YFSETQ. The CDR3 consists of 16 residues. This chain's CDR3 is CASSIKSTGENYGYTF. CDR3 bases: TGCGCCAGCAGCATAAAGAGTACAGGGGAGAACTATGGCTACACCTTC.

This chain uses TRBV4-2 with TRBJ2-1; maybe TRBD2 (6 bases). Germline CDR1 and CDR2: LGHNA and YNFKEQ. V shed 0 bases and J shed 5 bases, with 11 bases lying between them. CDR3 size: 15 residues. The CDR3 nucleotides read TGTGCCAGCAGCCAAGACGGGAGAAGTGACAATGAGCAGTTCTTC. Protein product: CASSQDGRSDNEQFF.

This clone was seen a handful of times. V gene TRBV4-2 combines with J gene TRBJ1-2, with 8 bases fitting TRBD1. The CDR3 length is 15 residues. Germline CDR1 is LGHNA and CDR2 is YNFKEQ. The V gene end was trimmed by 5 bases and the J gene end by 6 bases; junction bases not matched to a gene: 11. CDR3 in DNA: TGTGCCAGCAGCGAAAGCGACAGGGGCCATGATGGCTACACCTTC. This gives the protein CASSESDRGHDGYTF.